This TCR beta chain was captured in a study of blood T cell repertoires in COVID-19. Study overall: Spain, Italy and the United States supplied samples that represented acute and convalescent COVID-19. PBMCs, B-cell-depleted T cells, or T cells were the source of the cDNA or gDNA that made up the material.

V gave up 4 bases and J gave up 4 bases, with 10 bases separating them. The CDR3 extends over 13 amino acids. Germline CDR1 SGHTA, CDR2 FQGNSA. Authors' processing steps: Estimation of nucleated cell counts relied on the amplification of reference gene primers. The data were produced by immunoSEQ multiplex PCR, yet TCRdb's version contains in-frame clones alone and is incomplete. D and trimming come from the DNA, and the V and J calls and clone size come from that table. Found here are some 95,000 clones, nearly 90% of them singletons; the top ten hold more than 4.5%. The sequenced material came from peripheral blood. The V gene is TRBV7-2, the J gene TRBJ1-2; D perhaps matches TRBD1 (5 bases). The sequence came from a man aged 70 or older with acute or convalescent COVID-19. In DNA, the CDR3 is TGTGCCAGCAGCTACGACAGCGTCTATGGCTACACCTTC. Translated: CASSYDSVYGYTF. Complete variable domain (other parts from reference TRBV7-2 and TRBJ1-2): GAGVSQSPSNKVTEKGKDVELRCDPISGHTALYWYRQSLGQGLEFLIYFQGNSAPDKSGLPSDRFSAERTGGSVSTLTIQRTQQEDSAVYLCASSYDSVYGYTFGSGTRLTVV.